The 24 T cell receptor beta chains presented below share a single source sample, sequenced in a study of blood T cell repertoires in COVID-19. TCRdb's copy holds only in-frame clones and misses some; the assay was immunoSEQ multiplex PCR. Of 200,000 to 250,000 clones in the sample, 88% were seen once. The sample taken for sequencing was peripheral blood. The receptors were gathered from a woman aged 55 to 70 with acute or convalescent COVID-19.

The table lists this clone with a few counts. The chain employs TRBV18 and TRBJ1-2; D is uncertain. V was pared by 6 bases and J by 0 bases, with 14 bases between. Germline V gives CDR1 KGHSH, CDR2 LQKENI. The CDR3 totals 15 residues. CDR3 protein: CASSPNGEANYGYTF. The CDR3 bases are TGTGCCAGCTCTCCGAATGGAGAAGCTAACTATGGCTACACCTTC.

The V call is TRBV5-1, the J call TRBJ1-2; D gene ambiguous. Germline V CDR1 and CDR2: SGHRS, YFSETQ. Trimming took off 1 base at V and 0 bases at J, with 7 bases between the two ends. This CDR3 is 14 amino acids long. In DNA, the CDR3 is TGCGCCAGCAGCTTGTTCGGGACTAACTATGGCTACACCTTC. It specifies CASSLFGTNYGYTF.

The chain joins TRBV5-1 to TRBJ1-4; 11 positions agree with TRBD1. Germline V gene sequence: CDR1 SGHRS, CDR2 YFSETQ. Unmatched junction bases numbered 10, after V lost 2 bases and J lost 1 base. The CDR3 spans 19 residues. The CDR3 spells CASSLKTGQGVLTNEKLFF. CDR3 DNA sequence: TGCGCCAGCAGCTTAAAAACGGGACAGGGGGTTTTAACTAATGAAAAACTGTTTTTT.

The chain links TRBV10-3 to TRBJ1-2; a possible D gene is TRBD1 (6 bases). This CDR3 is 15 amino acids long. Per the germline V gene, CDR1 is ENHRY and CDR2 is SYGVKD. V lost 7 bases, J lost 3 bases, and 18 bases lay in between. Here the CDR3 reads CAITAGPGAHYGYTF. CDR3 DNA: TGTGCCATCACCGCCGGGCCAGGGGCTCACTATGGCTACACCTTC.

This chain connects TRBV5-4 to TRBJ1-6; 9 nucleotides align to TRBD1. Per the germline V gene, CDR1 is SGHNT and CDR2 is YYREEE (reference sequence). The CDR3 spans 14 residues. V dropped 4 bases and J dropped 7; count of bases not matched to a gene: 3. Written as DNA, the CDR3 is TGTGCCAGCAGCCGGACAGGGGAGAATTCACCCCTCCACTTT. It yields the protein CASSRTGENSPLHF. Supplemented by reference TRBV5-4 and TRBJ1-6, the full variable domain reads ETGVTQSPTHLIKTRGQQVTLRCSSQSGHNTVSWYQQALGQGPQFIFQYYREEENGRGNFPPRFSGLQFPNYSSELNVNALELDDSALYLCASSRTGENSPLHFGNGTRLTVT.

DNA of the CDR3: TGTGCCAGCTCACCCCCTAGGGACAGGCGAAACTATGGCTACACCTTC. This gives the protein CASSPPRDRRNYGYTF. The V gene is TRBV18, the J gene TRBJ1-2, with 8 nucleotides matching TRBD1. Per the germline V gene, CDR1 is KGHSH and CDR2 is LQKENI. This CDR3 has 16 residues. The junction had 8 bases not matched to a gene; V was cut back by 3 bases and J by 2 bases.

The table lists this clone with a few counts. The CDR3 DNA reads as TGTGCCAGCAGCTTCCGACAAACTAACTATGGCTACACCTTC. Translated: CASSFRQTNYGYTF. This chain joins TRBV5-6 and TRBJ1-2, with D unclear. Germline lookup yields CDR1 SGHDT and CDR2 YYEEEE. Trimming removed 2 bases from V and 0 bases from J, with 8 bases in between. This CDR3 is 14 amino acids long.

This clone appeared a few times. CDR3 loop: CASSQGTSGAAAPQYF. In DNA form, the CDR3 reads TGTGCCAGCAGCCAAGGGACTAGCGGGGCAGCAGCCCCGCAGTATTTT. This rearrangement joins TRBV3-1 (or the pseudogene TRBV3-2) to TRBJ2-3, with 12 bases lining up with TRBD2. Germline-derived CDR1 and CDR2 are LGHDT and YNNKEL (reference sequence). This CDR3 is built from 16 residues. V shed 1 base and J 10 bases; nucleotides not matched to a gene: 9.

The rearrangement links TRBV7-8 to TRBJ2-7; 10 positions agree with TRBD1. CDR1 is SGHVS, CDR2 FQNEAQ, per germline. The CDR3 covers 14 residues. The V segment lost 4 bases and the J segment 6 bases; nucleotides outside the gene matches: 6. CDR3 coding DNA: TGTGCCAGCAGCTACGGACAGGGGGTTCGCGAGCAGTACTTC. Translation gives CASSYGQGVREQYF.

CDR3 region: CASKRAGGFYEQYF. DNA for the CDR3: TGTGCCAGCAAACGTGCGGGAGGCTTCTACGAGCAGTACTTC. The V call is TRBV27, the J call TRBJ2-7, with 8 bases identical to TRBD2. Per germline, CDR1 MNHEY and CDR2 SMNVEV (reference sequence). CDR3 length equals 14 residues. J lost 3 bases, V lost 7 bases, and 8 bases had no gene match.

The chain employs TRBV18 and TRBJ1-5; perhaps TRBD1 as D (5 bases). Germline V gives CDR1 KGHSH, CDR2 LQKENI. V was cut by 3 bases and J by 4 bases, with 16 bases left in between. This CDR3 is 16 amino acids long. Written as DNA, the CDR3 is TGTGCCAGCTCACCCGCTTTTGGGGCCCTTAATCAGCCCCAGCATTTT. The encoded protein is CASSPAFGALNQPQHF. The full variable domain, in which reference TRBV18 and TRBJ1-5 provide the parts outside the CDR3, is NAGVMQNPRHLVRRRGQEARLRCSPMKGHSHVYWYRQLPEEGLKFMVYLQKENIIDESGMPKERFSAEFPKEGPSILRIQQVVRGDSAAYFCASSPAFGALNQPQHFGDGTRLSIL.

This clone was seen more than once but under ten times. This sequence joins TRBV6-5 and TRBJ2-1, with TRBD1 identical over 8 bases. Germline V lookup: CDR1 MNHEY, CDR2 SVGAGI. This CDR3 has 16 residues. V lost 2 bases, J lost 7 bases, and 10 bases stayed unmatched. CDR3 residues: CASSYTGQGEGNEQFF. The DNA for the CDR3 is TGTGCCAGCAGTTACACAGGACAGGGTGAGGGGAATGAGCAGTTCTTC.

This rearrangement joins TRBV24-1 to TRBJ2-1, with 9 bases identical to TRBD1. V lost 3 bases and J lost 6; bases outside the gene matches: 5. This CDR3 spans 15 amino acids. CDR1 and CDR2 from the germline V gene are KGHDR and SFDVKD. The CDR3, as DNA: TGTGCCACCAGTGATAACCGGGACAGGGCCAATGAGCAGTTCTTC. Protein: CATSDNRDRANEQFF.

The CDR3 bases are TGTGCCAGCAGCGTAGACGACATTACGAGAGCTAACTATGGCTACACCTTC. It translates to CASSVDDITRANYGYTF. This chain joins TRBV9 and TRBJ1-2; no definite D call. Germline CDR1 and CDR2: SGDLS and YYNGEE. V lost 0 bases to trimming and J lost 0 bases, with 15 bases between them. The CDR3 is 17 amino acids.

This chain links TRBV7-3 with TRBJ2-3; TRBD2 matches at 12 bases. J lost 4 bases, V lost 5 bases, and 10 bases had no gene match. Germline V gene lookup returns CDR1 SGHTA and CDR2 FQGTGA. The CDR3 is 17 amino acids. The CDR3 loop reads CASSRTGLAGPSDTQYF. The CDR3 coding sequence is TGTGCCAGCAGCCGGACAGGACTAGCGGGGCCCTCAGATACGCAGTATTTT.

As regards this clone: Other DNA sequences from this sample encode an identical CDR3 as well. CDR3 protein: CASSVGGENTEAFF. CDR3 DNA sequence: TGTGCCAGCAGCGTAGGTGGAGAGAACACTGAAGCTTTCTTT. The chain is built from TRBV9 and TRBJ1-1, with D unclear. The CDR3 loop spans 14 amino acids. The V end lost 0 bases, the J end lost 1 base, and 7 bases lay between the germline ends. CDR1 is SGDLS, CDR2 YYNGEE, per germline. The whole variable domain, filled in from reference TRBV9 and TRBJ1-1, reads DSGVTQTPKHLITATGQRVTLRCSPRSGDLSVYWYQQSLDQGLQFLIQYYNGEERAKGNILERFSAQQFPDLHSELNLSSLELGDSALYFCASSVGGENTEAFFGQGTRLTVV.

The chain employs TRBV18 and TRBJ1-1; unclear D gene. The length of the CDR3 is 16 residues. CDR1 is KGHSH and CDR2 is LQKENI in the germline V gene. Trimming cost V 8 bases and J 1 base, with 20 bases left between them. This chain's CDR3 is CASTSSRVKENTEAFF. DNA for the CDR3: TGTGCCAGCACATCATCGAGGGTCAAGGAGAACACTGAAGCTTTCTTT.

This chain links TRBV6-5 with TRBJ1-4; D remains ambiguous. The CDR3 is made up of 14 amino acids. The V gene's germline CDR1 is MNHEY and CDR2 SVGAGI. Trimming left V 0 bases short and J 4 bases short, with 6 bases between. In nucleotides, the CDR3 is TGTGCCAGCAGTTACTCGCGTAATAATGAAAAACTGTTTTTT. This codes for CASSYSRNNEKLFF.

V and J are TRBV10-1 and TRBJ1-1, with a weak D call TRBD1 (5 bases). V gave up 2 bases and J gave up 7 bases, with 11 bases separating them. The CDR3 runs to 13 residues. CDR1 is WNHNN, CDR2 SYGVQD, per germline (reference sequence). The chain's CDR3 is CASSERVRDEAFF. For the CDR3, the DNA is TGCGCCAGCAGTGAGCGGGTCAGGGATGAAGCTTTCTTT.

J is TRBJ1-5 and V is TRBV3-1 (or the pseudogene TRBV3-2); possible D gene TRBD1, 5 bases. The CDR3 is made up of 18 amino acids. With 3 bases removed from V and 0 bases from J, the gap between germline ends came to 18 bases. The germline V gene encodes CDR1 LGHDT and CDR2 YNNKEL (reference sequence). DNA of the CDR3: TGTGCCAGCAGCCAGGGAGGGACGGCTATTTATAGCAATCAGCCCCAGCATTTT. Its translation: CASSQGGTAIYSNQPQHF.

The rearrangement joins TRBV6-9 to TRBJ2-6, with a tentative D call TRBD2 (6 bases). Germline V gives CDR1 MNHGY, CDR2 SVAAGI. V was trimmed by 2 bases and J by 2 bases, leaving 16 bases between them. This CDR3 spans 18 amino acids. This chain's CDR3 is CASSYRRDREAGANVLTF. The CDR3 nucleotides are TGTGCCAGCAGTTATCGCCGGGATAGGGAGGCTGGGGCCAACGTCCTGACTTTC.

The rearrangement links TRBV7-8 to TRBJ1-3, with 7 bases that match TRBD1. This CDR3 has 15 amino acids. Trimming cost V 5 bases and J 3 bases; bases outside gene matches: 7. Germline values: CDR1 SGHVS, CDR2 FQNEAQ. The CDR3 nucleotides are TGTGCCAGCAGCGCCAACAGGGGCATTGGAAACACCATATATTTT. Protein: CASSANRGIGNTIYF. Together with reference TRBV7-8 and TRBJ1-3, the CDR3 gives the full variable domain: GAGVSQSPRYKVAKRGQDVALRCDPISGHVSLFWYQQALGQGPEFLTYFQNEAQLDKSGLPSDRFFAERPEGSVSTLKIQRTQQEDSAVYLCASSANRGIGNTIYFGEGSWLTVV.

The chain recombines TRBV7-2 with TRBJ1-2, with D possibly being TRBD1 (6 bases). The germline CDR1 and CDR2 sequences are SGHTA and FQGNSA. This CDR3 is 14 amino acids long. The ends were cut back, 4 bases at V and 3 bases at J, with 12 bases in the middle. In nucleotides, the CDR3 is TGTGCCAGCAGCTACGGGGACACCTACTATGGCTACACCTTC. Translation gives CASSYGDTYYGYTF.

A single count supports this clone. The chain links TRBV24-1 to TRBJ1-2; the D is unclear. This CDR3 region has 12 residues. Per germline, CDR1 KGHDR and CDR2 SFDVKD. V was shortened by 2 bases and J by 6 bases, with 6 bases between the two germline ends. The CDR3 nucleotides are TGTGCCACCAGTGATTCCGGGAATGGCTACACCTTC. This encodes CATSDSGNGYTF.